One and the same sample provided the 25 T cell receptor beta chains below, sequenced in a study of T cells after posttransplantation cyclophosphamide. Sampled 1 year posttransplant, controls received myeloablative marrow transplants, methotrexate and a calcineurin inhibitor. Sequenced by immunoSEQ multiplex PCR; TCRdb stores in-frame clones only, minus some. This table holds about 21,000 clones, 80% to 90% found once. Sequencing was performed on PBMCs, taken just over 350 days after allogeneic stem cell transplant with calcineurin inhibitor and methotrexate. The receptors derive from a female patient under 45 who received an allogeneic stem cell transplant from an unrelated donor, was CMV-positive, and had acute and chronic GVHD. The graft donor may be the source of some T cells.

The V gene is TRBV4-1, the J gene TRBJ2-2, with D uncertain. Germline CDR1 and CDR2: MGHRA and YSYEKL. The V and J ends lost 1 base and 2 bases respectively, with 5 bases between them. The CDR3 length is 14 residues. The chain's CDR3 is CASSQVLNTGELFF. The DNA of the CDR3 is TGCGCCAGCAGCCAAGTCCTAAACACCGGGGAGCTGTTTTTT.

V and J are TRBV7-2 and TRBJ2-3; TRBD1 aligns across 9 bases. The CDR3 is made up of 15 amino acids. Trimming took 3 bases from V and 6 from J; bases not matched to a gene: 7. Germline loops: CDR1 SGHTA, CDR2 FQGNSA. The CDR3, as DNA: TGTGCCAGCAGCTTTTCGGGGACAGGGCTTGATACGCAGTATTTT. It specifies CASSFSGTGLDTQYF. Looking up the rest from reference TRBV7-2 and TRBJ2-3 gives the full variable domain: GAGVSQSPSNKVTEKGKDVELRCDPISGHTALYWYRQSLGQGLEFLIYFQGNSAPDKSGLPSDRFSAERTGGSVSTLTIQRTQQEDSAVYLCASSFSGTGLDTQYFGPGTRLTVL.

J is TRBJ2-1 and V is TRBV11-3; a weak D match, TRBD1 (5 bases). Germline V gene lookup returns CDR1 SGHNT and CDR2 YENEEA. The CDR3 is 13 amino acids. Trimming removed 5 bases at V and 7 bases at J, with 12 bases between. CDR3 DNA: TGTGCCAGCAGCCTGGTGGGGCAGAATGAGCAGTTCTTC. Residues: CASSLVGQNEQFF.

The chain employs TRBV5-1 and TRBJ2-3; perhaps TRBD2 as D (5 bases). This CDR3 is built from 15 residues. V was shortened by 0 bases and J by 1 base, with 9 bases between the two germline ends. From germline, CDR1 is SGHRS and CDR2 YFSETQ. The DNA of the CDR3 is TGCGCCAGCAGCTTGGAAATTAGCGGCACAGATACGCAGTATTTT. Translating gives CASSLEISGTDTQYF. Supplemented by reference TRBV5-1 and TRBJ2-3, the full variable domain reads KAGVTQTPRYLIKTRGQQVTLSCSPISGHRSVSWYQQTPGQGLQFLFEYFSETQRNKGNFPGRFSGRQFSNSRSEMNVSTLELGDSALYLCASSLEISGTDTQYFGPGTRLTVL.

The genes are TRBV10-2 and TRBJ1-4; possible D gene TRBD1, 6 bases. Looked up from germline, CDR1 is WSHSY and CDR2 is SAAADI. Trimming stripped 8 bases from V and 1 base from J, with 11 bases between. The CDR3 is made up of 14 amino acids. CDR3 bases: TGCGCCAGCTTAAGGGGGGGAACTAATGAAAAACTGTTTTTT. Its translation: CASLRGGTNEKLFF.

This clone came up a few times. This rearrangement joins TRBV14 to TRBJ2-3; possibly TRBD1 for D (5 bases). CDR3 length equals 16 residues. V lost 0 bases to trimming and J lost 0 bases, with 10 bases between them. Per germline, CDR1 SGHDN and CDR2 FVKESK. The CDR3 sequence is CASSQDIRGSTDTQYF. CDR3 bases: TGTGCCAGCAGCCAAGATATAAGGGGTAGCACAGATACGCAGTATTTT. The whole variable domain, filled in from reference TRBV14 and TRBJ2-3, reads EAGVTQFPSHSVIEKGQTVTLRCDPISGHDNLYWYRRVMGKEIKFLLHFVKESKQDESGMPNNRFLAERTGGTYSTLKVQPAELEDSGVYFCASSQDIRGSTDTQYFGPGTRLTVL.

The V and J genes are TRBV18 and TRBJ2-1; 9 bases are shared with TRBD2. Trimming took 3 bases from V and 6 from J; bases not matched to a gene: 9. Germline values: CDR1 KGHSH, CDR2 LQKENI. The length of the CDR3 is 16 residues. The CDR3 DNA follows: TGTGCCAGCTCACCCGATCCGGGACTAGCAGGCAATGAGCAGTTCTTC. This codes for CASSPDPGLAGNEQFF.

The V gene is TRBV9, the J gene TRBJ2-7; no firm D call. CDR1 is SGDLS, CDR2 YYNGEE, per germline. With 0 bases removed from V and 2 bases from J, the gap between germline ends came to 6 bases. CDR3 length: 13 residues. The CDR3 region is CASSVDSTYEQYF. The CDR3 DNA sequence: TGTGCCAGCAGCGTAGACAGTACCTACGAGCAGTACTTC.

The gene calls are TRBV7-2 and TRBJ2-2; a possible D gene is TRBD1 (6 bases). There are 14 residues in the CDR3. The V end was cut by 6 bases, the J end by 1 base, with 9 bases between. Germline lookup yields CDR1 SGHTA and CDR2 FQGNSA. The CDR3 spells CASRTTGNTGELFF. CDR3 nucleotides: TGTGCCAGCAGGACGACAGGGAACACCGGGGAGCTGTTTTTT.

This rearrangement joins TRBV5-5 to TRBJ2-3, with D unresolved. The CDR3 is 14 amino acids. CDR1 is SGHKS and CDR2 is YYEKEE in the germline V gene (reference sequence). V was shortened by 5 bases and J by 5 bases, with 15 bases between the two germline ends. The CDR3 sequence is CASRPGAGLDTQYF. CDR3 coding DNA: TGTGCCAGCAGGCCCGGTGCAGGTTTAGATACGCAGTATTTT. The entire variable domain, with the rest obtained from reference TRBV5-5 and TRBJ2-3, is as follows: DAGVTQSPTHLIKTRGQQVTLRCSPISGHKSVSWYQQVLGQGPQFIFQYYEKEERGRGNFPDRFSARQFPNYSSELNVNALLLGDSALYLCASRPGAGLDTQYFGPGTRLTVL.

V usage is TRBV6-4 and J usage is TRBJ2-1; 15 bases are a match to TRBD2. Germline loops: CDR1 MRHNA, CDR2 SNTAGT. The CDR3 contains 16 residues. Trimming took 4 bases from V and 8 from J; bases not matched to a gene: 6. The CDR3 region has the DNA TGTGCCAGCAGTGTGGTGGGGACTAGCGGGAGGCATGAGCAGTTCTTC. It is translated as CASSVVGTSGRHEQFF.

The rearrangement links TRBV7-9 to TRBJ1-5, with D maybe TRBD1 (5 bases). The V gene's germline CDR1 is SEHNR and CDR2 FQNEAQ (reference sequence). V gave up 1 base and J gave up 5 bases, with 12 bases separating them. CDR3 length equals 15 residues. The CDR3: CASSLGGSNYQPQHF. The CDR3 DNA reads TGTGCCAGCAGCTTAGGGGGCAGCAACTATCAGCCCCAGCATTTT. The variable domain in full, completed from reference TRBV7-9 and TRBJ1-5, reads DTGVSQNPRHKITKRGQNVTFRCDPISEHNRLYWYRQTLGQGPEFLTYFQNEAQLEKSRLLSDRFSAERPKGSFSTLEIQRTEQGDSAMYLCASSLGGSNYQPQHFGDGTRLSIL.

The CDR3 spells CASSEATRAVGYTF. The CDR3 nucleotides are TGTGCCAGCAGTGAAGCGACGAGGGCGGTGGGCTACACCTTC. The chain uses TRBV2 and TRBJ1-2; D is uncertain. The germline CDR1 and CDR2 sequences are SNHLY and FYNNEI. CDR3 length equals 14 residues. The V end lost 0 bases, the J end lost 8 bases, and 13 bases lay between the germline ends.

The chain carries TRBV14 and TRBJ2-7; 13 bases are shared with TRBD2. CDR1 is SGHDN, CDR2 FVKESK, per germline. The CDR3 extends over 17 amino acids. V lost 3 bases to trimming and J lost 4 bases; unmatched junction nucleotides: 9. The CDR3 nucleotides are TGTGCCAGCAGCCATCCCCTCCCGACTAGCGGGAGGTACGAGCAGTACTTC. It codes for CASSHPLPTSGRYEQYF.

This clone was seen only a few times. The chain links TRBV15 to TRBJ2-3, with 12 nucleotides matching TRBD2. Germline-derived CDR1 and CDR2 are LNHNV and YYDKDF (reference sequence). After removal of 1 base from V and 5 bases from J, the junction contained 1 base not matched to a gene. The CDR3 runs 15 residues. CDR3 DNA: TGTGCCACCAGCAGAGGACTAGCGGGAGTAGATACGCAGTATTTT. Translated, it gives CATSRGLAGVDTQYF.

The chain carries TRBV9 and TRBJ2-5; tentatively, D is TRBD2 (5 bases). The CDR3 is made up of 16 amino acids. From germline, CDR1 is SGDLS and CDR2 YYNGEE. Deletions cut 0 bases from V and 4 bases from J, with 16 bases between. In nucleotides, the CDR3 is TGTGCCAGCAGCGTAGGACGGATCCTGGGGAGAGAGACCCAGTACTTC. Its translation is CASSVGRILGRETQYF.

The CDR3: CASSIGTGPATEAFF. DNA for the CDR3: TGTGCCAGTAGTATAGGAACAGGGCCGGCTACTGAAGCTTTCTTT. The chain is built from TRBV19 and TRBJ1-1; tentative D call: TRBD1 (6 bases). CDR3 length equals 15 residues. Germline loops: CDR1 LNHDA, CDR2 SQIVND (reference sequence). V lost 1 base and J lost 5, with 14 bases in between.

The gene calls are TRBV7-9 and TRBJ2-1; D ambiguous. Germline V gene lookup returns CDR1 SEHNR and CDR2 FQNEAQ (reference sequence). V was cut by 2 bases and J by 0 bases, with 8 bases left in between. This CDR3 region has 15 residues. CDR3 loop: CASSLPTYSYNEQFF. The CDR3 DNA follows: TGTGCCAGCAGCTTACCGACATACTCCTACAATGAGCAGTTCTTC. The entire variable domain, with the rest obtained from reference TRBV7-9 and TRBJ2-1, is as follows: DTGVSQNPRHKITKRGQNVTFRCDPISEHNRLYWYRQTLGQGPEFLTYFQNEAQLEKSRLLSDRFSAERPKGSFSTLEIQRTEQGDSAMYLCASSLPTYSYNEQFFGPGTRLTVL.

This clone has a single count. V usage is TRBV15 and J usage is TRBJ1-5; D call uncertain. The length of the CDR3 is 12 residues. CDR1 LNHNV and CDR2 YYDKDF come from the germline V gene (reference sequence). Deletions cut 5 bases from V and 5 bases from J, with 7 bases between. CDR3 residues: CATSPNYQPQHF. The DNA of the CDR3 is TGTGCCACCAGCCCCAATTATCAGCCCCAGCATTTT.

Only a few counts were recorded for this clone. The chain uses TRBV6-1 and TRBJ1-4; D is unresolved. Germline V gives CDR1 MNHNS, CDR2 SASEGT. The CDR3 is 13 amino acids. V lost 2 bases and J 3 bases, leaving 4 bases between the germline ends. In DNA form, the CDR3 reads TGTGCCAGCAGTGAATATCCTAATGAAAAACTGTTTTTT. It translates to CASSEYPNEKLFF.

The chain combines TRBV5-1 with TRBJ1-2; a weak D match, TRBD1 (5 bases). Trimming removed 4 bases from V and 3 bases from J, with 10 bases in between. This CDR3 spans 13 amino acids. CDR1 and CDR2 from the germline V gene are SGHRS and YFSETQ. CDR3 loop: CASSPGGDYGYTF. As DNA, the CDR3 is TGCGCCAGCAGCCCCGGGGGGGACTATGGCTACACCTTC.

The chain is built from TRBV6-5 and TRBJ1-4; possibly TRBD1 for D (6 bases). Germline CDR1 MNHEY, CDR2 SVGAGI. V lost 3 bases and J 5 bases, leaving 10 bases between the germline ends. CDR3 length equals 14 residues. The CDR3 sequence: CASSYDRKNEKLFF. The CDR3 bases are TGTGCCAGCAGTTATGACAGGAAGAATGAAAAACTGTTTTTT.

The chain links TRBV5-4 to TRBJ2-1, with 7 bases fitting TRBD1. The CDR3 contains 14 residues. Germline V CDR1 and CDR2: SGHNT, YYREEE (reference sequence). Losses at the gene ends were 4 bases for V and 5 bases for J; bases not matched to a gene: 6. CDR3 in amino acids: CASSREGANNEQFF. The CDR3 bases are TGTGCCAGCAGCCGAGAGGGGGCCAACAATGAGCAGTTCTTC.

CDR3 loop: CASSRDRDRSYEQYF. The CDR3 region has the DNA TGTGCCAGCAGCCGAGACCGGGACAGATCCTACGAGCAGTACTTC. The chain recombines TRBV6-5 with TRBJ2-7, with TRBD1 matching over 7 bases. CDR3 length: 15 residues. After removal of 6 bases from V and 1 base from J, the junction contained 9 bases not matched to a gene. In germline, CDR1 is MNHEY, CDR2 SVGAGI.

The V gene is TRBV11-3, the J gene TRBJ2-1; 7 bases align to TRBD2. V lost 8 bases to trimming and J lost 6 bases; unmatched junction nucleotides: 1. Germline V gene sequence: CDR1 SGHNT, CDR2 YENEEA. There are 11 residues in the CDR3. CDR3: CASGLGNEQFF. CDR3 nucleotide sequence: TGTGCCAGCGGACTAGGCAATGAGCAGTTCTTC.